The T cell receptor beta chain described here comes from a study of spatial heterogeneity in lung cancer. Regarding time point: sample taken at primary tumor resection. One entry per CDR3 protein results from TCRdb running MiXCR on the 5' RACE reads. This sample carries approximately 94,000 distinct CDR3 sequences, around 4.3% of them seen once, and the ten largest clones take about 20%. Study-wide results and caveats: Higher tumor mutation counts went along with higher counts of expanded intratumoral alpha and beta TCRs.

This clonotype was found many times. Its target is not known. This sample comprised lung tumor tissue, obtained at surgery. The TCR sequence derives from a male donor with early-stage non-small cell lung cancer.

CDR3 residues: CASSVGAGAGGEQFF. The CDR3 DNA follows: TGTGCCAGCAGCGTAGGAGCGGGAGCAGGGGGTGAGCAGTTCTTC. The chain recombines TRBV9 with TRBJ2-1; tentatively, D is TRBD2 (8 bases). This CDR3 spans 15 amino acids. From germline, CDR1 is SGDLS and CDR2 YYNGEE. The V end was cut by 0 bases, the J end by 9 bases, with 16 bases between. Variable domain in full (rest from reference TRBV9 and TRBJ2-1): DSGVTQTPKHLITATGQRVTLRCSPRSGDLSVYWYQQSLDQGLQFLIQYYNGEERAKGNILERFSAQQFPDLHSELNLSSLELGDSALYFCASSVGAGAGGEQFFGPGTRLTVL.